Listed below are T cell receptor beta chains from one sample, sequenced in a study of spatial heterogeneity in lung cancer. TCRdb ran MiXCR on the 5' RACE reads and lists one entry per CDR3 protein. Here the sample spans some 100,000 distinct CDR3 sequences, less than 15% being singletons. The specimen comprised PBMCs, sampled at surgery. These receptors all come from a male donor with early-stage non-small cell lung cancer. Both conserved end residues are part of each CDR3. Each record gives: D gene, clone size, V gene, CDR3 length, J gene, CDR3 protein, CDR3 DNA. The D gene is left open where the match is weak. Size is omitted from some rows. Given values are once, few, many or a class for expanded clones.

NA	many	TRBV2	16	TRBJ2-1	CASTGAGSGRLDEQFF	TGTGCCAGCACGGGGGCGGGGAGCGGCCGATTGGATGAGCAGTTCTTC
NA	NA	TRBV20-1	14	TRBJ1-6	CSAIRTRGSSPLHF	TGCAGTGCCATTCGGACACGGGGAAGTTCACCCCTCCACTTT
NA	many	TRBV14	13	TRBJ1-4	CASSPNDREMPRF	TGTGCCAGCAGCCCTAATGATCGGGAGATGCCACGTTTT
NA	few	TRBV27	15	TRBJ2-3	CASSLQDSSTDTQYF	TGTGCCAGCAGTTTACAAGACTCTAGCACAGATACGCAGTATTTT
NA	few	TRBV7-2	15	TRBJ2-3	CASSFRQLPRDTQYF	TGTGCCAGCAGCTTCCGGCAACTACCCAGAGATACGCAGTATTTT
NA	NA	TRBV11-2	15	TRBJ2-2	CASSLASWGSGELFF	TGTGCCAGCAGCTTAGCCTCTTGGGGTTCCGGGGAGCTGTTTTTT
NA	NA	TRBV11-3	15	TRBJ2-2	CASSLGTANTGELFF	TGTGCCAGCAGCTTAGGAACAGCGAACACCGGGGAGCTGTTTTTT
TRBD2	NA	TRBV7-9	12	TRBJ2-7	CASSLTSGEQYF	TGTGCCAGCAGCCTGACTAGCGGCGAGCAGTACTTC
NA	NA	TRBV7-2	16	TRBJ2-7	CASSPQLASVGSEQYF	TGTGCCAGCAGCCCCCAGCTGGCTAGCGTCGGTTCCGAGCAGTACTTC
NA	many	TRBV5-1	17	TRBJ2-4	CASSLGQASTAKNIQYF	TGCGCCAGCAGCTTGGGGCAAGCGTCCACAGCCAAAAACATTCAGTACTTC
TRBD1	few	TRBV2	15	TRBJ1-2	CASSEWAGGAYGYTF	TGTGCCAGCAGTGAATGGGCAGGGGGTGCCTATGGCTACACCTTC
NA	few	TRBV10-3	18	TRBJ2-1	CTISAVKYEASAYNEQFF	TGTACCATCAGTGCCGTCAAATATGAGGCTAGCGCTTACAATGAGCAGTTCTTC
TRBD2	NA	TRBV6-5	15	TRBJ2-5	CASSYSGGSQETQYF	TGTGCCAGCAGTTACTCGGGGGGGTCCCAAGAGACCCAGTACTTC
NA	few	TRBV28	13	TRBJ2-7	CASRGGQTYEQYF	TGTGCCAGCCGTGGAGGACAGACCTACGAGCAGTACTTC
TRBD2	NA	TRBV5-4	15	TRBJ2-2	CASRRGLAGTGELFF	TGTGCCAGCAGGCGAGGACTAGCGGGCACCGGGGAGCTGTTTTTT
TRBD1	few	TRBV7-9	17	TRBJ2-6	CASSSGQGSSGANVLTF	TGTGCCAGCAGCTCGGGACAGGGGAGCTCTGGGGCCAACGTCCTGACTTTC
NA	few	TRBV7-9	13	TRBJ2-7	CASTAPSSYEQYF	TGTGCCAGCACCGCGCCAAGCTCCTACGAGCAGTACTTC
TRBD2	few	TRBV5-1	14	TRBJ2-1	CASRSGTSRNEQFF	TGCGCCAGCAGGTCCGGGACTAGCCGCAATGAGCAGTTCTTC
NA	once	TRBV6-5	14	TRBJ1-4	CASSYDRNNEKLFF	TGTGCCAGCAGTTACGACAGAAATAATGAAAAACTGTTTTTT
NA	few	TRBV19	14	TRBJ2-5	CASSSGSYQETQYF	TGTGCCAGTAGTTCCGGCTCCTACCAAGAGACCCAGTACTTC
NA	NA	TRBV4-3	14	TRBJ1-2	CASSQSQGGYGYTF	TGCGCCAGCAGCCAATCCCAGGGCGGCTATGGCTACACCTTC
TRBD2	many	TRBV7-2	15	TRBJ2-5	CASSSLAGTQETQYF	TGTGCCAGCAGCTCCCTAGCGGGAACTCAAGAGACCCAGTACTTC
TRBD1	NA	TRBV5-1	14	TRBJ1-6	CASRAGTGNSPLHF	TGCGCCAGCAGGGCCGGGACAGGGAATTCACCCCTCCACTTT
TRBD1	many	TRBV7-9	15	TRBJ1-1	CASRPGQGANTEAFF	TGTGCCAGCAGGCCAGGACAGGGGGCCAACACTGAAGCTTTCTTT
NA	NA	TRBV7-2	11	TRBJ1-6	CASSLDSPLHF	TGTGCCAGCAGCCTCGATTCACCCCTCCACTTT
NA	NA	TRBV7-2	15	TRBJ2-7	CASSLVGRNTYEQYF	TGTGCCAGCAGCTTAGTGGGCAGAAATACCTACGAGCAGTACTTC
NA	NA	TRBV6-5	17	TRBJ2-3	CASSYSDLAASSHTQYF	TGTGCCAGCAGTTACTCGGATCTGGCGGCTAGTTCCCATACGCAGTATTTT
NA	few	TRBV24-1	16	TRBJ1-2	CATSDPRTGKVGGYTF	TGTGCCACCAGTGATCCCAGGACGGGGAAAGTGGGTGGCTACACCTTC
NA	NA	TRBV25-1	14	TRBJ1-2	CASSEVAGRYGYTF	TGTGCCAGCAGTGAAGTGGCTGGACGTTATGGCTACACCTTC
NA	few	TRBV19	14	TRBJ1-2	CASSILRTSIGYTF	TGTGCCAGTAGTATACTTCGGACAAGCATAGGCTACACCTTC
NA	NA	TRBV14	14	TRBJ2-6	CASSQASGANVLTF	TGTGCCAGCAGCCAGGCCTCTGGGGCCAACGTCCTGACTTTC
NA	many	TRBV10-2	11	TRBJ1-2	CASSESSSYTF	TGCGCCAGCAGTGAGTCTTCGTCCTACACCTTC
NA	NA	TRBV28	13	TRBJ1-5	CASRSLRVWPQHF	TGTGCCAGCAGGAGCCTCAGGGTGTGGCCCCAGCATTTT
NA	many	TRBV20-1	14	TRBJ1-5	CSARDPRGGQPQHF	TGCAGTGCTAGAGATCCCAGGGGCGGCCAGCCCCAGCATTTT
TRBD1	NA	TRBV6-1	13	TRBJ1-4	CAAHRTGNEKLFF	TGTGCCGCGCATAGGACAGGGAATGAAAAACTGTTTTTT
NA	few	TRBV4-3	14	TRBJ2-5	CASSQTTGGDVRYF	TGCGCCAGCAGCCAGACAACAGGGGGGGACGTGCGATACTTC
NA	NA	TRBV28	14	TRBJ2-1	CASRFPGLHNEQFF	TGTGCCAGCCGATTCCCCGGGCTTCACAATGAGCAGTTCTTC
NA	many	TRBV7-2	14	TRBJ2-3	CASSLLSGTDTQYF	TGTGCCAGCAGCTTATTATCGGGCACAGATACGCAGTATTTT
NA	many	TRBV7-2	15	TRBJ1-4	CASSLEAGRNEKLFF	TGTGCCAGCAGCTTAGAGGCAGGACGAAATGAAAAACTGTTTTTT
TRBD1	NA	TRBV10-3	15	TRBJ1-5	CAISMTGDGNQPQHF	TGTGCCATCAGTATGACAGGGGATGGCAATCAGCCCCAGCATTTT
NA	many	TRBV27	13	TRBJ2-7	CAASAANSYEQYF	TGTGCCGCCTCAGCGGCTAACTCCTACGAGCAGTACTTC
NA	NA	TRBV7-9	14	TRBJ2-7	CASSPIGYGPEQYF	TGTGCCAGCAGCCCAATAGGATATGGACCCGAGCAGTACTTC
NA	NA	TRBV11-1	14	TRBJ2-7	CASSLRQDTYEQYF	TGTGCCAGCAGCCTCCGACAGGACACCTACGAGCAGTACTTC
NA	few	TRBV28	14	TRBJ1-2	CASSKTGRVYGYTF	TGTGCCAGCAGTAAAACAGGCCGAGTCTATGGCTACACCTTC
NA	few	TRBV6-1	15	TRBJ2-3	CASSETGTDPDTQYF	TGTGCCAGCAGTGAGACCGGGACGGACCCCGATACGCAGTATTTT
TRBD1	NA	TRBV11-2	15	TRBJ2-3	CASSPWDSTTDTQYF	TGTGCCAGCAGCCCCTGGGACAGTACCACAGATACGCAGTATTTT
NA	NA	TRBV6-2/TRBV6-3	12	TRBJ2-3	CASSWTVTTQYF	TGTGCCAGCAGTTGGACGGTGACTACGCAGTATTTT
TRBD1	NA	TRBV28	17	TRBJ2-4	CASRPPRTGKGKNIQYF	TGTGCCAGCAGACCCCCCAGGACAGGGAAGGGCAAAAACATTCAGTACTTC
NA	NA	TRBV18	13	TRBJ1-5	CATSGTQNQPQHF	TGTGCCACCTCCGGGACGCAAAATCAGCCCCAGCATTTT
TRBD1	NA	TRBV20-1	13	TRBJ1-1	CSARSDRATEAFF	TGCAGTGCTAGATCAGACAGGGCGACTGAAGCTTTCTTT
NA	few	TRBV20-1	14	TRBJ1-3	CSARDLDFWNTIYF	TGCAGTGCTAGAGATCTGGATTTTTGGAACACCATATATTTT
TRBD2	NA	TRBV23-1	13	TRBJ2-7	CVGRGGPSYEQYF	TGCGTCGGGCGGGGGGGCCCCTCCTACGAGCAGTACTTC